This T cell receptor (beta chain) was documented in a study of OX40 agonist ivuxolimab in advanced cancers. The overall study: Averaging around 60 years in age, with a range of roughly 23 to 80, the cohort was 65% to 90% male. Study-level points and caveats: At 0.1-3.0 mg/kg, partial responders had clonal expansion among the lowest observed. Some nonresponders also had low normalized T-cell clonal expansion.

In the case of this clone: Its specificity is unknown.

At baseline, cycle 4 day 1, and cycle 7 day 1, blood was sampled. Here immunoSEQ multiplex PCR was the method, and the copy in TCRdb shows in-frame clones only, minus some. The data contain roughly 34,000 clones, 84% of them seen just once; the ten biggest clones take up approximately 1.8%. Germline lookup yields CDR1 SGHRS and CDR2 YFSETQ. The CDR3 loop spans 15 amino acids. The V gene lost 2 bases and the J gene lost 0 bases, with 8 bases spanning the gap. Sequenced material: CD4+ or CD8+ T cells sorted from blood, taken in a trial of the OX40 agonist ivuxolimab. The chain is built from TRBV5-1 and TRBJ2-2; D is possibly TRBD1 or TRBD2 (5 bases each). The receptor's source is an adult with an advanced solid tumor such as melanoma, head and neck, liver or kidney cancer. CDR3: CASSLGTANTGELFF. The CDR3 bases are TGCGCCAGCAGCTTAGGGACGGCGAACACCGGGGAGCTGTTTTTT. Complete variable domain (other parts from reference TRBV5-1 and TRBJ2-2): KAGVTQTPRYLIKTRGQQVTLSCSPISGHRSVSWYQQTPGQGLQFLFEYFSETQRNKGNFPGRFSGRQFSNSRSEMNVSTLELGDSALYLCASSLGTANTGELFFGEGSRLTVL.